This TCR beta chain was found in a study of blood T cell repertoires in COVID-19. Across the whole study: T cells, B-cell-depleted T cells, or PBMCs supplied cDNA or gDNA.

The ends were cut back, 1 base at V and 1 base at J, with 10 bases in the middle. The CDR3 contains 15 residues. Germline lookup yields CDR1 MGHDK and CDR2 SYGVNS. This clone was seen ten or more times. Original processing methods: Quantification of nucleated cells was approximated via reference gene primer amplification. Assay: immunoSEQ multiplex PCR; the TCRdb copy retains only in-frame clones and omits some. That table supplies the V and J calls and clone size; D and trimming were determined from the DNA. Counted here are 90,000 to 150,000 clones, roughly 80% occurring once; the ten biggest clones make up about 2.5%.

The V gene is TRBV25-1, the J gene TRBJ2-5; D unclear. The TCR originated in a man in his fifties with acute or convalescent COVID-19. Specimen: peripheral blood. The DNA for the CDR3 is TGTGCCAGCAGTGAATCGAACGGGTTCCAAGAGACCCAGTACTTC. Translating it yields CASSESNGFQETQYF.